This T cell receptor beta chain was identified in a study of CD8+ T cells in alopecia areata. Regarding the study as a whole: In patients, TCRs were shared less clearly than in mice, and HLA may possibly be involved.

A word on this clone: The antigen remains unidentified.

Germline V lookup: CDR1 GTSNPN, CDR2 SVGIG (reference sequence). V lost 3 bases to trimming and J lost 2 bases; unmatched junction nucleotides: 5. The CDR3 spans 14 residues. Reverse transcription of extracted RNA yielded cDNA, which provided the sequencing template. Produced via immunoSEQ multiplex PCR; TCRdb's table is partial and in-frame only. The sample contains about 180,000 clones, approximately 59% of which appear only once. The sequence came from a human donor with alopecia areata. Here the sequenced sample was CD4+ T cells sorted from blood, taken at week 0. The V call is TRBV30, the J call TRBJ2-5; TRBD2 agrees at 8 bases. CDR3 loop: CAWRRSGGQETQYF. CDR3 nucleotide sequence: TGTGCCTGGAGAAGGAGCGGGGGTCAAGAGACCCAGTACTTC.